Listed below are T cell receptor beta chains from one sample, sequenced in a study of blood T cell repertoires in COVID-19. The assay was immunoSEQ multiplex PCR, and TCRdb's table has in-frame clones only and misses some. The table has roughly 140,000 clones, approximately 81% seen once. The sequencing input was peripheral blood. All receptors derive from a woman aged 55-75 years with COVID-19, enrolled during active disease. The CDR3 runs from the conserved cysteine through the conserved F or W. The order of the fields is V gene, D gene, CDR3 length, J gene, clone size, CDR3 protein, CDR3 DNA. A D gene is named only where the DNA matches it firmly. Only some rows state a clone size, as once, few, many or a class for expanded clones.

V gene: TRBV6-5; D gene: -; CDR3 length: 13; J gene: TRBJ1-2; clone size: -; CDR3 protein: CASSSVRAYGYTF; CDR3 DNA: TGTGCCAGCAGTTCTGTCAGGGCCTATGGCTACACCTTC
V gene: TRBV6-5; D gene: TRBD1; CDR3 length: 15; J gene: TRBJ1-5; clone size: -; CDR3 protein: CASRGQGSGHQPQHF; CDR3 DNA: TGTGCCAGCAGGGGACAGGGGTCGGGACATCAGCCCCAGCATTTT
V gene: TRBV6-5; D gene: -; CDR3 length: 15; J gene: TRBJ1-3; clone size: -; CDR3 protein: CATLGKVRAENTIYF; CDR3 DNA: TGTGCCACCCTGGGTAAAGTCAGGGCGGAAAACACCATATATTTT
V gene: TRBV7-2; D gene: -; CDR3 length: 15; J gene: TRBJ2-7; clone size: -; CDR3 protein: CASSLVVAEGYEQYF; CDR3 DNA: TGTGCCAGCAGCTTAGTGGTAGCGGAGGGCTACGAGCAGTACTTC
V gene: TRBV14; D gene: -; CDR3 length: 14; J gene: TRBJ1-2; clone size: -; CDR3 protein: CASSQESRGAGYTF; CDR3 DNA: TGTGCCAGCAGCCAAGAAAGCAGGGGAGCTGGCTACACCTTC
V gene: TRBV7-2; D gene: TRBD2; CDR3 length: 15; J gene: TRBJ2-1; clone size: -; CDR3 protein: CASSFGGAVYNEQFF; CDR3 DNA: TGTGCCAGCAGCTTCGGGGGGGCTGTGTACAATGAGCAGTTCTTC
V gene: TRBV7-2; D gene: -; CDR3 length: 13; J gene: TRBJ2-1; clone size: -; CDR3 protein: CASSWRRENEQFF; CDR3 DNA: TGTGCCAGCAGCTGGCGGAGGGAAAATGAGCAGTTCTTC
V gene: TRBV27; D gene: TRBD1; CDR3 length: 15; J gene: TRBJ2-5; clone size: -; CDR3 protein: CASTVGTGHLETQYF; CDR3 DNA: TGTGCCAGCACCGTGGGGACAGGTCATTTAGAGACCCAGTACTTC
V gene: TRBV3-1/TRBV3-2; D gene: TRBD1; CDR3 length: 16; J gene: TRBJ1-5; clone size: -; CDR3 protein: CASSQGGGTGQQPQHF; CDR3 DNA: TGTGCCAGCAGCCAAGGCGGCGGGACAGGGCAACAGCCCCAGCATTTT
V gene: TRBV5-1; D gene: TRBD2; CDR3 length: 16; J gene: TRBJ2-7; clone size: -; CDR3 protein: CASSPHRLAGGYEQYF; CDR3 DNA: TGCGCCAGCAGCCCCCACCGACTAGCGGGAGGGTACGAGCAGTACTTC
V gene: TRBV29-1; D gene: -; CDR3 length: 14; J gene: TRBJ2-1; clone size: -; CDR3 protein: CSGQTVRGYNEQFF; CDR3 DNA: TGCAGCGGACAGACAGTTCGCGGTTACAATGAGCAGTTCTTC
V gene: TRBV4-2; D gene: TRBD1; CDR3 length: 14; J gene: TRBJ1-2; clone size: -; CDR3 protein: CASSQTRDSYGYTF; CDR3 DNA: TGTGCCAGCAGCCAAACCCGGGACAGCTATGGCTACACCTTC
V gene: TRBV7-6; D gene: TRBD1; CDR3 length: 15; J gene: TRBJ1-1; clone size: -; CDR3 protein: CASSLEDRAGTEAFF; CDR3 DNA: TGTGCCAGCAGCTTAGAGGACAGGGCCGGCACTGAAGCTTTCTTT
V gene: TRBV6-5; D gene: -; CDR3 length: 15; J gene: TRBJ1-1; clone size: -; CDR3 protein: CASSYSNRALTEAFF; CDR3 DNA: TGTGCCAGCAGTTACTCCAACAGGGCACTCACTGAAGCTTTCTTT
V gene: TRBV18; D gene: -; CDR3 length: 14; J gene: TRBJ1-2; clone size: -; CDR3 protein: CASSRTERGYGYTF; CDR3 DNA: TGTGCCAGCTCACGGACAGAAAGAGGCTATGGCTACACCTTC
V gene: TRBV10-1; D gene: TRBD2; CDR3 length: 22; J gene: TRBJ2-5; clone size: -; CDR3 protein: CASPLSTSGRASLIGSKETQYF; CDR3 DNA: TGCGCCAGCCCACTATCTACTAGCGGGAGGGCCTCTCTTATAGGCTCCAAAGAGACCCAGTACTTC
V gene: TRBV27; D gene: -; CDR3 length: 15; J gene: TRBJ2-2; clone size: -; CDR3 protein: CASSSPTSGTGELFF; CDR3 DNA: TGTGCCAGCAGTTCCCCGACCTCAGGGACCGGGGAGCTGTTTTTT
V gene: TRBV18; D gene: TRBD2; CDR3 length: 15; J gene: TRBJ2-3; clone size: -; CDR3 protein: CASSPFSGSTDTQYF; CDR3 DNA: TGTGCCAGCTCACCGTTTAGCGGGAGCACAGATACGCAGTATTTT
V gene: TRBV6-4; D gene: -; CDR3 length: 13; J gene: TRBJ2-3; clone size: -; CDR3 protein: CASSLQGSDTQYF; CDR3 DNA: TGTGCCAGCAGTCTACAGGGCTCAGATACGCAGTATTTT
V gene: TRBV19; D gene: TRBD1; CDR3 length: 16; J gene: TRBJ2-2; clone size: -; CDR3 protein: CASSDDRGGRSGELFF; CDR3 DNA: TGTGCCAGTAGTGACGACAGGGGAGGTAGATCCGGGGAGCTGTTTTTT
V gene: TRBV13; D gene: -; CDR3 length: 15; J gene: TRBJ2-3; clone size: -; CDR3 protein: CASSDRRTSTDTQYF; CDR3 DNA: TGTGCCAGCTCCGACCGGAGAACTAGCACAGATACGCAGTATTTT
V gene: TRBV5-1; D gene: -; CDR3 length: 13; J gene: TRBJ2-7; clone size: many; CDR3 protein: CASSFPDRYEQYF; CDR3 DNA: TGCGCCAGCAGCTTCCCTGACAGGTACGAGCAGTACTTC
V gene: TRBV18; D gene: -; CDR3 length: 14; J gene: TRBJ2-2; clone size: -; CDR3 protein: CASSSDQGTGELFF; CDR3 DNA: TGTGCCAGCTCATCAGACCAGGGAACCGGGGAGCTGTTTTTT
V gene: TRBV6-5; D gene: TRBD1; CDR3 length: 13; J gene: TRBJ1-1; clone size: once; CDR3 protein: CATQGARNTEAFF; CDR3 DNA: TGTGCCACCCAGGGGGCCAGGAACACTGAAGCTTTCTTT
V gene: TRBV9; D gene: TRBD1; CDR3 length: 14; J gene: TRBJ2-1; clone size: -; CDR3 protein: CASSYRQGAHEQFF; CDR3 DNA: TGTGCCAGCAGCTACCGACAGGGGGCCCATGAGCAGTTCTTC
V gene: TRBV7-8; D gene: -; CDR3 length: 16; J gene: TRBJ1-2; clone size: -; CDR3 protein: CASSFGQGSINYGYTF; CDR3 DNA: TGTGCCAGCAGCTTTGGGCAGGGCAGTATTAACTATGGCTACACCTTC
V gene: TRBV7-9; D gene: TRBD1; CDR3 length: 15; J gene: TRBJ1-4; clone size: -; CDR3 protein: CASSLGGTGNEKLFF; CDR3 DNA: TGTGCCAGCAGCTTAGGGGGGACAGGGAATGAAAAACTGTTTTTT
V gene: TRBV12-5; D gene: TRBD1; CDR3 length: 17; J gene: TRBJ2-7; clone size: few; CDR3 protein: CASGLVLGTGGAYEQYF; CDR3 DNA: TGTGCTAGTGGTTTGGTACTGGGGACAGGGGGCGCCTACGAGCAGTACTTC
V gene: TRBV19; D gene: TRBD1; CDR3 length: 19; J gene: TRBJ2-7; clone size: few; CDR3 protein: CASSIGAGTDYRLNYEQYF; CDR3 DNA: TGTGCCAGTAGTATAGGGGCCGGGACAGACTACCGTTTAAACTACGAGCAGTACTTC
V gene: TRBV27; D gene: -; CDR3 length: 15; J gene: TRBJ1-2; clone size: once; CDR3 protein: CASSPAGGRGYGYTF; CDR3 DNA: TGTGCCAGCAGCCCTGCGGGGGGTCGTGGCTATGGCTACACCTTC
V gene: TRBV6-6; D gene: -; CDR3 length: 14; J gene: TRBJ1-2; clone size: -; CDR3 protein: CASSYSSYRDGYTF; CDR3 DNA: TGTGCCAGCAGTTACTCATCTTACAGGGATGGCTACACCTTC
V gene: TRBV6-5; D gene: TRBD1; CDR3 length: 15; J gene: TRBJ2-3; clone size: -; CDR3 protein: CASSYGTGKTDTQYF; CDR3 DNA: TGTGCCAGCAGTTATGGGACAGGAAAGACAGATACGCAGTATTTT
V gene: TRBV6-5; D gene: TRBD1; CDR3 length: 12; J gene: TRBJ1-1; clone size: -; CDR3 protein: CASDRVFTEAFF; CDR3 DNA: TGTGCCAGCGACAGGGTTTTTACTGAAGCTTTCTTT
V gene: TRBV18; D gene: TRBD1; CDR3 length: 15; J gene: TRBJ1-4; clone size: -; CDR3 protein: CASSPSTGGGEKLFF; CDR3 DNA: TGTGCCAGCTCACCCTCGACAGGGGGTGGTGAAAAACTGTTTTTT
V gene: TRBV6-5; D gene: -; CDR3 length: 11; J gene: TRBJ1-1; clone size: -; CDR3 protein: CASLQGTEAFF; CDR3 DNA: TGTGCCAGTTTACAGGGAACTGAAGCTTTCTTT
V gene: TRBV5-1; D gene: -; CDR3 length: 14; J gene: TRBJ1-1; clone size: -; CDR3 protein: CASSLAGGNTEAFF; CDR3 DNA: TGCGCCAGCAGCTTGGCCGGCGGGAACACTGAAGCTTTCTTT
V gene: TRBV19; D gene: TRBD1; CDR3 length: 13; J gene: TRBJ2-7; clone size: -; CDR3 protein: CASSTRTGDEQYF; CDR3 DNA: TGTGCCAGTAGTACCCGGACAGGGGACGAGCAGTACTTC
V gene: TRBV5-1; D gene: TRBD1; CDR3 length: 14; J gene: TRBJ2-5; clone size: -; CDR3 protein: CASSDRARQETQYF; CDR3 DNA: TGCGCCAGCAGTGACAGGGCCCGCCAAGAGACCCAGTACTTC
V gene: TRBV2; D gene: -; CDR3 length: 15; J gene: TRBJ1-3; clone size: -; CDR3 protein: CASGREGVTGNTIYF; CDR3 DNA: TGTGCCAGCGGCCGGGAGGGAGTTACTGGAAACACCATATATTTT